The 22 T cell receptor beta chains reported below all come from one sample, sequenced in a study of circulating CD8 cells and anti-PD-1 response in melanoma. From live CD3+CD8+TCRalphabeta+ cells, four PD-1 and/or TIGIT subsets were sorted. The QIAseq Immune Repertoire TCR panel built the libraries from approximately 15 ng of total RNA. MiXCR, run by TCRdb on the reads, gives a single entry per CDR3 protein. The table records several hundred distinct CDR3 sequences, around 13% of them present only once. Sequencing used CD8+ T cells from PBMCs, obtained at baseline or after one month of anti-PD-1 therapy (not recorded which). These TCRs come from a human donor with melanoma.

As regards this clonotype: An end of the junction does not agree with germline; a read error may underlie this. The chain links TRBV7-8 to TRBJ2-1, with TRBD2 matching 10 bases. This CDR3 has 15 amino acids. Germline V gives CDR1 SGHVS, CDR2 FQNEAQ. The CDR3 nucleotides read TGTGCCAGCAGCTTACAGCGGGGGGGCCGAAATGAGCGGTCCTTC. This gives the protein CASSLQRGGRNERSF.

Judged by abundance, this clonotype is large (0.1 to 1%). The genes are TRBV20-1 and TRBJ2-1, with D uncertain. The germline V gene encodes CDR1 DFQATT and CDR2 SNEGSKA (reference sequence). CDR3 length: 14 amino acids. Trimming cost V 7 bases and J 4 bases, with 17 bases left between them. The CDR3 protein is CSGPTERTYNEQFF. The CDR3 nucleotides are TGCAGTGGTCCGACGGAGCGAACGTACAATGAGCAGTTCTTC.

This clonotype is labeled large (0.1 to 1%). CDR3 loop: CASSEGTSGGTDTQYF. Here the CDR3 DNA reads TGTGCCAGCAGTGAGGGGACTAGCGGGGGCACAGATACGCAGTATTTT. The chain recombines TRBV6-4 with TRBJ2-3; 13 nucleotides agree with TRBD2. V lost 3 bases, J lost 1 base, and 1 base stayed unmatched. The germline V gene has CDR1 MRHNA and CDR2 SNTAGT. There are 16 residues in the CDR3.

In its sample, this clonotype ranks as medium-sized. CDR3 loop: CASSYGTSGYEQYF. In DNA, the CDR3 is TGTGCCAGCAGTTACGGGACTAGCGGGTACGAGCAGTACTTC. This rearrangement joins TRBV6-2 or TRBV6-3 to TRBJ2-7; 12 nucleotides match TRBD2. J lost 4 bases, V lost 2 bases, and 0 bases had no gene match. Germline V CDR1 and CDR2: MNHEY, SVGEGT. The CDR3 consists of 14 residues.

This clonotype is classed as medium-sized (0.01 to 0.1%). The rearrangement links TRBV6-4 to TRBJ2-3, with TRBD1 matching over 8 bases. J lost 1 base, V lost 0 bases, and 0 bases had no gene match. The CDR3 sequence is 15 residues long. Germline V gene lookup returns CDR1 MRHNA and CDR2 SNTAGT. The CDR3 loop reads CASSDSGQGTDTQYF. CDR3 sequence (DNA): TGTGCCAGCAGTGACTCGGGACAGGGCACAGATACGCAGTATTTT.

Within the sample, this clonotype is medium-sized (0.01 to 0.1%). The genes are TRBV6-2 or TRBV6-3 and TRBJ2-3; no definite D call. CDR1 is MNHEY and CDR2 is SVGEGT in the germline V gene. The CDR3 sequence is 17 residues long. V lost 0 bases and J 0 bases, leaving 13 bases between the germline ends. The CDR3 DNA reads TGTGCCAGCAGTTACTCGACGGCCCCTACCAGCACAGATACGCAGTATTTT. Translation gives CASSYSTAPTSTDTQYF.

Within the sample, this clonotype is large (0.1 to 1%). DNA for the CDR3: TGTGCCAGTATTGTGACCGGGACCTCCGGGGAGCTGTTTTTT. Its protein is CASIVTGTSGELFF. The chain has TRBV19 and TRBJ2-2, with D perhaps assigned TRBD1 or TRBD2 (5 bases each). V was trimmed by 7 bases and J by 6 bases, leaving 15 bases between them. Germline values: CDR1 LNHDA, CDR2 SQIVND (reference sequence). The length of the CDR3 is 14 residues. Full variable domain (rest looked up from reference TRBV19 and TRBJ2-2): DGGITQSPKYLFRKEGQNVTLSCEQNLNHDAMYWYRQDPGQGLRLIYYSQIVNDFQKGDIAEGYSVSREKKESFPLTVTSAQKNPTAFYLCASIVTGTSGELFFGEGSRLTVL.

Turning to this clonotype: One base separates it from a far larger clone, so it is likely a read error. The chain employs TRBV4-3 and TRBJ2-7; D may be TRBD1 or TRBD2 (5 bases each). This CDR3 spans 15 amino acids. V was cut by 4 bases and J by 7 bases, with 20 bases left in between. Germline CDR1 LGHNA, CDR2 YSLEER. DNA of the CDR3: TGCGCCAGCAGCCTGACTCGGGACCGAAACAATGAGCAGTACTTC. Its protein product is CASSLTRDRNNEQYF.

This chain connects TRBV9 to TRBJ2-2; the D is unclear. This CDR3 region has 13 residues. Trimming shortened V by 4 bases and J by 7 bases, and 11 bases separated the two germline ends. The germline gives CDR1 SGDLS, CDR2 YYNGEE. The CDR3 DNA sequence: TGTGCCAGCAGCCCAGAGGCAGGCGGGGAGCTGTTTTTT. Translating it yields CASSPEAGGELFF.

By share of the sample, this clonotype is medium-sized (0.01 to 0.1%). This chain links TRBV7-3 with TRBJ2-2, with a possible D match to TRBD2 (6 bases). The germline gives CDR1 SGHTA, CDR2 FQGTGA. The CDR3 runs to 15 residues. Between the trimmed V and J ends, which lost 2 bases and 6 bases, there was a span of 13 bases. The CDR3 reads CASSLGGNQAGELFF. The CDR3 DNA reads TGTGCCAGCAGCTTAGGAGGGAACCAAGCCGGGGAGCTGTTTTTT.

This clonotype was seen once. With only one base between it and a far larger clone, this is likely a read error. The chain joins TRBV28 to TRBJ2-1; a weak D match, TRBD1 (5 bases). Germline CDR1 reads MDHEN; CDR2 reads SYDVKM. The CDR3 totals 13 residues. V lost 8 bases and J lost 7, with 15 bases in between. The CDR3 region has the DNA TGTGCCAGCCGCCTCCCCCCAGGGAATGAGCAGTTCTTC. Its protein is CASRLPPGNEQFF.

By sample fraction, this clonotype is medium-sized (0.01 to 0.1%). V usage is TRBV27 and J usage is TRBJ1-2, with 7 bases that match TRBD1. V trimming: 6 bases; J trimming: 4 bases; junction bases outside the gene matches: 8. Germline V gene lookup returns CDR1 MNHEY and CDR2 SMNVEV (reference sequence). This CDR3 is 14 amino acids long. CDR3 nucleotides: TGTGCCAGCAGGGAACAGGGGAACCTCTATGGCTACACCTTC. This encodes CASREQGNLYGYTF.

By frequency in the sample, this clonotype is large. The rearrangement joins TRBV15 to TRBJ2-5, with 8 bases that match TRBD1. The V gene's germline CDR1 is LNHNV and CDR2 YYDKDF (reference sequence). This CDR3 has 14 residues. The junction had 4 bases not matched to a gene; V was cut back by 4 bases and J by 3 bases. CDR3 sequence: CATSTGQGEETQYF. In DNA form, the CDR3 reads TGTGCCACCAGCACAGGACAGGGAGAAGAGACCCAGTACTTC. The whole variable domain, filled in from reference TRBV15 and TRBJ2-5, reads DAMVIQNPRYQVTQFGKPVTLSCSQTLNHNVMYWYQQKSSQAPKLLFHYYDKDFNNEADTPDNFQSRRPNTSFCFLDIRSPGLGDTAMYLCATSTGQGEETQYFGPGTRLLVL.

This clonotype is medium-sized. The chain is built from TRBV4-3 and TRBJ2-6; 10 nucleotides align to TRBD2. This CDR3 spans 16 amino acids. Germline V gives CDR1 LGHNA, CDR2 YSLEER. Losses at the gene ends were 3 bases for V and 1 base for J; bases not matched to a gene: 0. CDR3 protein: CASSQTSGSGANVLTF. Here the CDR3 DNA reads TGCGCCAGCAGCCAGACTAGCGGGTCTGGGGCCAACGTCCTGACTTTC.

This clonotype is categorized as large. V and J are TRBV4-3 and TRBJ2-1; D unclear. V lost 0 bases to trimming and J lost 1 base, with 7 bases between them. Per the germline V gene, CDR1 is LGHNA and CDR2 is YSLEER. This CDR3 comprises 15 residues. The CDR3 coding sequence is TGCGCCAGCAGCCAAGACCCCCTTTCCTACAATGAGCAGTTCTTC. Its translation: CASSQDPLSYNEQFF.

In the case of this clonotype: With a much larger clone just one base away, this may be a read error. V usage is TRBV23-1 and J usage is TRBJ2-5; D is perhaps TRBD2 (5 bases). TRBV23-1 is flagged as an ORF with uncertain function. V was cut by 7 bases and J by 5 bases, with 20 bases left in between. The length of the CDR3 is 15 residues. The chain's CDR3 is CASNHRPPRRETQYF. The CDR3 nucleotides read TGCGCCAGCAATCACCGGCCCCCTCGGAGGGAGACCCAGTACTTC.

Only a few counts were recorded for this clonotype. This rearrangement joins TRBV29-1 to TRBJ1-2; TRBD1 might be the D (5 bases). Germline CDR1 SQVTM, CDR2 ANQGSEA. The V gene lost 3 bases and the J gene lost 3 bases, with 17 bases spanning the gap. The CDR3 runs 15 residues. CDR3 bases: TGCAGCGTTGACGCGGGACGGAAAGAGGACTATGGCTACACCTTC. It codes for CSVDAGRKEDYGYTF.

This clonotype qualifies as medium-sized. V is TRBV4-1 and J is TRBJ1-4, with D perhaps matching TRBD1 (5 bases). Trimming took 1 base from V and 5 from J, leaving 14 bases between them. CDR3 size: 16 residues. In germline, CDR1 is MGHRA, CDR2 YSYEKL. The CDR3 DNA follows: TGCGCCAGCAGCCAAGTTTCGGGGACCTCAAATGAAAAACTGTTTTTT. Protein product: CASSQVSGTSNEKLFF.

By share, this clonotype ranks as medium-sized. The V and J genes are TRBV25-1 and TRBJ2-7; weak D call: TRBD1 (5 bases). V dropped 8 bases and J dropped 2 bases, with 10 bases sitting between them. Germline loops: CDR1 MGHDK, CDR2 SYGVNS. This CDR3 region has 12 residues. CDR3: CASHQGTYEQYF. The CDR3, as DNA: TGTGCCAGCCATCAGGGCACCTACGAGCAGTACTTC.

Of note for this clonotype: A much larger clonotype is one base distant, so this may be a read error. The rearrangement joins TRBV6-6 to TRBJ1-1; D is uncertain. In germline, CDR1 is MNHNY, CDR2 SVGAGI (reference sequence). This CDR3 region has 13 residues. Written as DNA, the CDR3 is TGTGCCAGCAGTTACCGGGAGAACACTGAAGCTTCCTTT. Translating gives CASSYRENTEASF.

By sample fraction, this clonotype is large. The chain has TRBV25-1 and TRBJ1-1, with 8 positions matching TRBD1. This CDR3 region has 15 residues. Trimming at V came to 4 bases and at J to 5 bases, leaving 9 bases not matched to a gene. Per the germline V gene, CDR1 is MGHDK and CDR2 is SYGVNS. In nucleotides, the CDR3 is TGTGCCAGCAGTGCTAGACAGGGGCGGGGTACTGAAGCTTTCTTT. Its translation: CASSARQGRGTEAFF.

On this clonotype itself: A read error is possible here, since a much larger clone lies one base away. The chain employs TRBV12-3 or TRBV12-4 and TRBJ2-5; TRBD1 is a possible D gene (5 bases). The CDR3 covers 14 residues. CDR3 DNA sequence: TGTGCCAGCAGACCTACGACAGACCCAGAGGCCCAGTACTTC. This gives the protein CASRPTTDPEAQYF.